This record looks at one TCR beta chain sequence and its context. The specificity of this receptor is unknown. According to the germline V gene, CDR1 reads SGHRS and CDR2 reads YFSETQ. The CDR3, cysteine through phenylalanine, is 19 amino acids long. Here the CDR3 DNA is all that survives: 57 bases in frame from base 1. The junction carries 21 bases between V and J, which are trimmed by 3 bases and 0 bases respectively. The cohort comprised hundreds of healthy bone marrow donors. All cohort members were sampled while nominally healthy, although unrecorded immune exposures were likely present. The donor tested CMV seronegative, placing the donor among the 352 seronegative members of the cohort. Every donor gave a peripheral blood sample, and the peripheral blood mononuclear cells from that sample were used for TCR beta sequencing. Genomic DNA extraction from the blood cell samples was performed with the Qiagen DNeasy Blood Extraction Kit.

This entry is derived from a study of cytomegalovirus exposure and HLA in healthy donors (dated by TCRdb to between 2016 and 2019). Study-level background: An earlier analysis of several hundred of the donors reported approximately 300 Gb of sequence data and 117 million unique TCR beta sequences obtained from approximately 180 million T cells. An early release covering 550 to 650 HLA-typed donors comprised 300 to 350 gigabases of sequencing data and tens of millions of unique TCR sequences. Of the roughly 400 genotyped donors, around 81% fell in the genetic ancestry cluster associated with self-reported Caucasian donors. The aim of the study was to test whether cataloging public T cell receptors could identify signatures of past pathogen exposure. The study profiled the T cell repertoires of hundreds of subjects by immunosequencing and related them to cytomegalovirus serostatus. Along with the roughly 610-subject first cohort, a separate validation cohort of roughly 110 different subjects was used. To predict cytomegalovirus infection status, the study brought together high-throughput TCR immunosequencing, statistical association of individual TCRs with disease status, and machine learning. A later analysis re-examined previously published TCR beta repertoires from about 700 donors and added high-resolution HLA genotyping to investigate patterns of TCR occurrence. Rather than using new phenotypic data, the later analysis identified candidate immune exposures from TCR beta sequences and from how often those sequences occurred across donors. To decide whether each TCR beta V gene segment behaved as functional or pseudogenic, an earlier analysis of approximately 620 of the donors relied on high-throughput TCR beta sequencing. Donor age, sex, ethnicity and CMV serostatus were compiled together with the repertoire data. In a later genetic analysis, genome-wide SNP genotypes for about 55% of the roughly 670 donors were used, and that subset was treated as a discovery cohort. All discovery cohort repertoires had been generated using a single sequencing platform. Both class I and class II loci were covered by HLA typing, at four-digit resolution. Typing coverage differed by locus: A, B, C, DRB1 and DQB1 were typed in roughly 620-630 donors, DQA1 in 522, DPA1 in some 570, and DPB1 in just under 490. A few DR-DQ haplotypes were handled as single units for association and clustering because linkage in the cohort was strong. On average, 235,054 unique TCR beta nucleotide sequences were sequenced per donor among some 430 genotyped donors of the cohort, with roughly 20% of those sequences being non-productive.

Overall study outcomes, separate from this receptor: A further reported finding was that TCR beta sequences accurately predicted the HLA-A and HLA-B alleles for most subjects in the first cohort. The earlier analysis of 450 to 700 of the donors excluded 15 to 20 rarely observed V segments, including chromosome 9 orphons, because counts were too low. In the study, 164 TCR beta chains were listed as associated with cytomegalovirus. Compared with equally common non-associated chains, HLA-associated TCR beta chains in a later analysis were more clonally expanded and had lower generation probabilities. In a later genetic analysis, a missense DCLRE1C variant was associated with V-gene and J-gene trimming of TCR beta chains, and the association was replicated in an independent cohort. The authors suggested that the approach could potentially be extended to other disease states and immunological phenotypes. In both the original and validation cohorts, the classifier was reported to diagnose cytomegalovirus status with high specificity and sensitivity. In a later genetic analysis, fewer N-insertions in productive TCRs were reported among donors in an Asian-associated ancestry cluster than the roughly 700-donor mean. Because some donors lacked HLA typing at each locus, the association tests relied only on the typed subset. CMV serostatus was the only immune exposure information available for the cohort. At a false discovery rate of 0.05, a later analysis linked around 15,000 TCR beta sequences to specific HLA alleles. In a later analysis, most CMV-associated TCR beta chains were found to appear HLA-restricted, with HLA associations seemingly driven largely by CMV exposure. Most TCR sequences were observed very rarely across donors, whereas some public TCRs were present in many individuals. Sequencing depth was assumed to be roughly uniform across donors in the presence/absence analyses, though that assumption may not hold. Some IMGT-functional V segments, including TRBV6-2 and TRBV6-3, could not be told apart with the 87-base-pair reads, so those segments were excluded. In a later analysis, the rate of TCR association differed among HLA loci, with DRB1 alleles having the most associated TCRs and HLA-C alleles having the fewest. Several of the top co-occurrence clusters appeared to be linked to parvovirus B19, influenza, CMV and Epstein-Barr virus, according to a later analysis. When HLA alleles, especially DR and DQ, strongly co-occurred, attributing TCR associations to individual alleles was difficult. A few of the identified cytomegalovirus-associated TCR beta chains were confirmed in vitro to be specific for cytomegalovirus antigens. Linkage disequilibrium might explain the correlated functional status among segregating V segments, but an unknown experimental factor could not be excluded. A cluster of highly shared sequence variants was judged likely to be a technical artifact of the sequencing pipeline. Broadly in line with IMGT annotations, most TCR beta V segments showed up in productive rearrangements about 87% or about 30% of the time in an earlier analysis of 587 of the donors. This cohort had only TCR beta chains sequenced, and the lack of alpha or paired-chain data limited which features could be detected.

Library construction relied on the immunoSEQ multiplex PCR assay. A mixture of 60 forward primers for TCR Vbeta segments and 13 reverse primers for TCR Jbeta segments was used in the multiplex PCR. Amplification of the CDR3 region of rearranged TCR beta genes was performed with a multiplex PCR assay on genomic DNA. The amplified TCR beta libraries were sequenced on the Illumina HiSeq System as 87-base-pair reads. Per the original workflow: A later analysis counted tens of millions of unique TCR beta chains across the 650 to 800 repertoires, and some 11 million of these chains were shared by at least two donors. Raw reads were error-corrected and collapsed into unique sequences by a nearest-neighbor algorithm in which closely related sequences were merged to remove PCR and sequencing errors. CDR3 sequences were aligned to IMGT reference sequences to assign V, D and J gene segments. For a sequence to be retained, a match of at least six nucleotides was required to both a V gene segment and a J gene segment. Rearrangements were called productive when the CDR3 lacked stop codons and stayed in frame with V and J; all others were non-productive. Following IMGT convention, CDR3 was defined as the stretch from the second conserved V-encoded cysteine to the conserved J-encoded phenylalanine. In an earlier analysis of roughly 610 of the donors, sequences lacking an unambiguous match to a single V gene segment were excluded. An earlier analysis of over 450 of the donors classified V segments as functional when productive rearrangements were above 56.7% and as segregating when the standard deviation between donors was above 5%. A statistical classification framework was developed to diagnose cytomegalovirus status using the catalog of TCR beta chain sequences. A later analysis assigned V and J genes by comparing TCR nucleotide sequences with IMGT/GENE-DB human TR gene sequences. Using the TCRdist pipeline, a later analysis assigned CDR3 sequences along with most-parsimonious VDJ recombination scenarios. In a later analysis, each TCR beta chain was defined by its CDR3 amino acid sequence together with its V-gene family, and reads lacking a unique V-gene family were excluded. As a way to deal with suspected cross-contamination and a sequencing artifact, a later analysis dropped approximately 570 nucleotide sequences that were highly shared and had low generation probability. For each public chain, a later analysis derived a clonal expansion index from normalized ranks of inferred template counts within each repertoire. A later analysis computed generation probabilities with a VDJ recombination model fitted to out-of-frame rearrangements, and checked the results against IGoR. A later analysis scored TCR-TCR, TCR-HLA and TCR-CMV co-occurrence with hypergeometric tests, applying a repertoire-size bias correction to TCR pairs. In a later analysis, false discovery rates were estimated by permuting HLA or CMV assignments 20 times. In a later analysis, co-occurring TCRs were grouped with DBSCAN, and TCRdist sequence similarity was added when clustering was performed within HLA-allele-positive subsets. For co-occurrence clustering, repertoires with fewer than 30,000 or more than 120,000 public chains were excluded, along with roughly 5 repertoires with anomalous nucleotide sharing. Sourced from immuneACCESS, this table was stored by TCRdb with only in-frame sequences that have V and J called. A share of the clones is absent; for the studies checked, an unresolved V gene accounts for under half, and the remainder has no known explanation. Clone size and V and J calls were adopted from that table, with D and trimming inferred from the DNA. The sample's own table lists 70,000 or so clones. The top ten constitute less than 6% of the sample.

The origin of this receptor is a man aged 40-55 years in good health and CMV-seronegative. The rearranged segments are TRBV5-1 and TRBJ1-4, and the D gene may be TRBD1, 5 bases matching. The source material was PBMCs. This receptor has the CDR3 CASSSGLRPNKPTNEKLFF. The bases are TGCGCCAGCAGCTCAGGGTTGCGTCCAAACAAACCAACTAATGAAAAACTGTTTTTT.